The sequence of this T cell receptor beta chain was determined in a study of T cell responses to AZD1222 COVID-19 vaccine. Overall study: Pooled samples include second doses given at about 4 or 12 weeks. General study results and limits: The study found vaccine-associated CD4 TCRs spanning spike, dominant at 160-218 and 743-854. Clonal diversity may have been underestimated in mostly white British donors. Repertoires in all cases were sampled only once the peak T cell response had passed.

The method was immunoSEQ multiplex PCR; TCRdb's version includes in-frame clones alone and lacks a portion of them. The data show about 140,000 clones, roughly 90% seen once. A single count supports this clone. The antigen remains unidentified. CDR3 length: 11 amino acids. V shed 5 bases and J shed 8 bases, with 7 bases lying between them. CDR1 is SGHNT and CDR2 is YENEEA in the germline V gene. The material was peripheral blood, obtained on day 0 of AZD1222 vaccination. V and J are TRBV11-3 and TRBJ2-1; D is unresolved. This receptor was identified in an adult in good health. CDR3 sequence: CASSPADEQFF. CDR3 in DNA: TGTGCCAGCAGCCCGGCGGATGAGCAGTTCTTC.